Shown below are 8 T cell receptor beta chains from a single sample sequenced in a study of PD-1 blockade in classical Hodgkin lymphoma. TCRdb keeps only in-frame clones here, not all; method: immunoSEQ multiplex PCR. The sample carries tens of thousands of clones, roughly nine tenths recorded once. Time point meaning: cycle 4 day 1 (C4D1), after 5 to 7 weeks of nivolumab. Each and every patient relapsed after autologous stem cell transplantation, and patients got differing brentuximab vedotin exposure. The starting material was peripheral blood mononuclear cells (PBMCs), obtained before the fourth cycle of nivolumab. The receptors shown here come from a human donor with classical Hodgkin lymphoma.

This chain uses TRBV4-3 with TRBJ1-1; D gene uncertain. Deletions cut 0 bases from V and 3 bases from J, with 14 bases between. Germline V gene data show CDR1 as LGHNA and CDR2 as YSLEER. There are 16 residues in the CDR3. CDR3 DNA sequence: TGCGCCAGCAGCCAAGATCCGAGAAACCGGGACACTGAAGCTTTCTTT. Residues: CASSQDPRNRDTEAFF.

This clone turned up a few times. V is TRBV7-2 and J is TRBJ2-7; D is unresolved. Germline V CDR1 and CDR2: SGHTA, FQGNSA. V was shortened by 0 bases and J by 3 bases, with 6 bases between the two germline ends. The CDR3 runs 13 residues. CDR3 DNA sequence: TGTGCCAGCAGCTTAGCGGAAAGCTACGAGCAGTACTTC. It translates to CASSLAESYEQYF.

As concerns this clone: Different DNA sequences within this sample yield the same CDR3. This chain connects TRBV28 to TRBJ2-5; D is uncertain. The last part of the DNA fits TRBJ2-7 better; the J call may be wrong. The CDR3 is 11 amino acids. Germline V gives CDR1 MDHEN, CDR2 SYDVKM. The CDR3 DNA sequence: TGTGCCAGCAGTTTTGCCTACGAGCAGTACTTC. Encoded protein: CASSFAYEQYF.

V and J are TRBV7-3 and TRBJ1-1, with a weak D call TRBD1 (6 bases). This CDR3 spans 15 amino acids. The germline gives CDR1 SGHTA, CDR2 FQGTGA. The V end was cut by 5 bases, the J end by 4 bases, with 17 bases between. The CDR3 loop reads CASSPVGGRFTEAFF. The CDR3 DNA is TGTGCCAGCAGCCCTGTCGGGGGGCGCTTCACTGAAGCTTTCTTT.

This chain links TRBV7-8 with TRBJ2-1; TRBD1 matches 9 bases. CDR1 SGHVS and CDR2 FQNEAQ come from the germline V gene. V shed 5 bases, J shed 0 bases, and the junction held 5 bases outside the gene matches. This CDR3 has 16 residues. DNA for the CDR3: TGTGCCAGCAGCCCAGACAGGGGGGTCTCCTACAATGAGCAGTTCTTC. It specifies CASSPDRGVSYNEQFF. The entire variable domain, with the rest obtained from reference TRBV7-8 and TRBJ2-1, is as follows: GAGVSQSPRYKVAKRGQDVALRCDPISGHVSLFWYQQALGQGPEFLTYFQNEAQLDKSGLPSDRFFAERPEGSVSTLKIQRTQQEDSAVYLCASSPDRGVSYNEQFFGPGTRLTVL.

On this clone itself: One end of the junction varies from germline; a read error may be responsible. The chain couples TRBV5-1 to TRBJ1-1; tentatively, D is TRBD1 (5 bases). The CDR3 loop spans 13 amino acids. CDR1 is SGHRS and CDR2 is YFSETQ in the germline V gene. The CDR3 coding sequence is TGCGCCAGCAGCTTGGGGGGGAACGCTGAAGCTTTCTTT. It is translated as CASSLGGNAEAFF.

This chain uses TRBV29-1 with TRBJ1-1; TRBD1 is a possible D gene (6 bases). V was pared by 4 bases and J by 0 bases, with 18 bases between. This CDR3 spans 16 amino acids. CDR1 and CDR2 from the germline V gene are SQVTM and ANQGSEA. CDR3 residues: CSVGVFAGHMNTEAFF. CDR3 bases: TGCAGCGTTGGGGTGTTTGCGGGACACATGAACACTGAAGCTTTCTTT.

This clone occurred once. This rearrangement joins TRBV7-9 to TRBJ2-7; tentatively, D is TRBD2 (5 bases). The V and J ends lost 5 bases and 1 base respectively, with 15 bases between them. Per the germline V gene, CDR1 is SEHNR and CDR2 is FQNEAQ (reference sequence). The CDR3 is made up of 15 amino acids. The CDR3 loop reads CASSPSDGGSYEQYF. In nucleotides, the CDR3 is TGTGCCAGCAGCCCCTCGGACGGCGGGTCCTACGAGCAGTACTTC.